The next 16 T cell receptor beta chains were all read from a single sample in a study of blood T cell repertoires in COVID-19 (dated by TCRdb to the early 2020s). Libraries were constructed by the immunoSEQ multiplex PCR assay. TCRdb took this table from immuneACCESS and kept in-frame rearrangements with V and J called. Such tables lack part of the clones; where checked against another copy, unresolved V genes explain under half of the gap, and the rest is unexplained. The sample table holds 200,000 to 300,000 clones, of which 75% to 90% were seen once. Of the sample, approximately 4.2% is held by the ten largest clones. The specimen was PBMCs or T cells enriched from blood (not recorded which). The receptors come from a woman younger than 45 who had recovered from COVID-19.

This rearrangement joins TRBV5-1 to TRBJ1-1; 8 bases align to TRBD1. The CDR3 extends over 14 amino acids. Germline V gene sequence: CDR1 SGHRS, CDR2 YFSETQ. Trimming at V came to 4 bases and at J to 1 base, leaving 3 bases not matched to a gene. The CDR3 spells CASSEGQENTEAFF. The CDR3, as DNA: TGCGCCAGCAGCGAGGGACAGGAGAACACTGAAGCTTTCTTT.

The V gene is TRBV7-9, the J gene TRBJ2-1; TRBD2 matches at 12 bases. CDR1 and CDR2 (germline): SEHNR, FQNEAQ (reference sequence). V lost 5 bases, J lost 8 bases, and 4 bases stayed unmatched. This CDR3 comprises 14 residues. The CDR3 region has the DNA TGTGCCAGCAGCGCCGGGACTAGCGGGCATGAGCAGTTCTTC. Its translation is CASSAGTSGHEQFF.

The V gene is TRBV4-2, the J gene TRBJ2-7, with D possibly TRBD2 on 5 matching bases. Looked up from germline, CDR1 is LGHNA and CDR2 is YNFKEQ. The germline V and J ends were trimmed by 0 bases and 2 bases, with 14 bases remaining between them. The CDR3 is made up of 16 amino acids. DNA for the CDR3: TGTGCCAGCAGCCAAGATCCGGTTAGCGCTACCTACGAGCAGTACTTC. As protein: CASSQDPVSATYEQYF.

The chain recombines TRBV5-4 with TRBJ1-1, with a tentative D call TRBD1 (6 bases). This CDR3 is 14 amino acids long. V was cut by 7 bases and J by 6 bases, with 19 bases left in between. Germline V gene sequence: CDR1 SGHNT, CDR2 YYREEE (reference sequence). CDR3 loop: CASVSASGGPEAFF. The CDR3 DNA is TGTGCCAGCGTCTCCGCCTCGGGGGGGCCTGAAGCTTTCTTT.

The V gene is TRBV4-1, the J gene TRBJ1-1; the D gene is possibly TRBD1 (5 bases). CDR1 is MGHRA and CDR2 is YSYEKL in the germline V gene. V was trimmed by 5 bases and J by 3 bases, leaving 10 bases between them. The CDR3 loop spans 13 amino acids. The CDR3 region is CASSFQGDTEAFF. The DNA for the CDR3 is TGCGCCAGCAGCTTCCAGGGTGACACTGAAGCTTTCTTT.

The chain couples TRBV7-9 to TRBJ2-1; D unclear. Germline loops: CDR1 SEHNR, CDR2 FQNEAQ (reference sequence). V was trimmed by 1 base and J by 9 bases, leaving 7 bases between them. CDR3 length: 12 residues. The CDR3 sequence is CASSLGRLEQFF. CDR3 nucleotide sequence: TGTGCCAGCAGCTTAGGTAGACTTGAGCAGTTCTTC.

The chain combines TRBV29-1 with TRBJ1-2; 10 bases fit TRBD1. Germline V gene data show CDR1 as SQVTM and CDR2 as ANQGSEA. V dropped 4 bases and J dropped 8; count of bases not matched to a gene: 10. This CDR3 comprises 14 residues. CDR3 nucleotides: TGCAGCGTTGTGCCGGGACAGGGGATAAAAGGCTACACCTTC. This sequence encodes CSVVPGQGIKGYTF. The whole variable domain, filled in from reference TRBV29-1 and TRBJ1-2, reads SAVISQKPSRDICQRGTSLTIQCQVDSQVTMMFWYRQQPGQSLTLIATANQGSEATYESGFVIDKFPISRPNLTFSTLTVSNMSPEDSSIYLCSVVPGQGIKGYTFGSGTRLTVV.

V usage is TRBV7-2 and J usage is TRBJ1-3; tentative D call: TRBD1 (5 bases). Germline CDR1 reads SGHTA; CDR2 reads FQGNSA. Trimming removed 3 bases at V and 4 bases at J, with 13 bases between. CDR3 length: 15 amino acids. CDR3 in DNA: TGTGCCAGCAGCTTGGGAGGAGGGGCGGGAAACACCATATATTTT. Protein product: CASSLGGGAGNTIYF.

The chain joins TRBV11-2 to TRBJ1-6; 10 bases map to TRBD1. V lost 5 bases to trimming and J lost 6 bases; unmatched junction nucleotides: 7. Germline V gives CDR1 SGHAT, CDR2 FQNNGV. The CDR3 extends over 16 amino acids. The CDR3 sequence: CASSTGTGVLNSPLHF. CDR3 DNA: TGTGCCAGCAGCACGGGGACAGGGGTGCTTAATTCACCCCTCCACTTT.

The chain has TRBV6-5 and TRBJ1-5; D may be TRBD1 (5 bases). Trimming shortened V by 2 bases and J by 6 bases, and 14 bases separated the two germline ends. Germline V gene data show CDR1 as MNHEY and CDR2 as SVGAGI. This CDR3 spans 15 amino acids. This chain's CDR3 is CASSYDGGGGQPQHF. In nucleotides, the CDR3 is TGTGCCAGCAGTTACGACGGCGGGGGAGGTCAGCCCCAGCATTTT.

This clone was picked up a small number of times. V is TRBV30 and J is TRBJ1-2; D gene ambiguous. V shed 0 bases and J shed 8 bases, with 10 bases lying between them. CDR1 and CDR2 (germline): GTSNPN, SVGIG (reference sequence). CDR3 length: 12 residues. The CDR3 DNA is TGTGCCTGGAGTGTACTAGCGGACGGCTACACCTTC. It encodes CAWSVLADGYTF.

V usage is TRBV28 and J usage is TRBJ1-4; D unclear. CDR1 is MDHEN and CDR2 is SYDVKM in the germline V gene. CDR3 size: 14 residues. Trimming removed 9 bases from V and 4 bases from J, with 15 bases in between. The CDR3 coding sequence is TGTGCCAGTTCTGGACGGAGGAGTAATGAAAAACTGTTTTTT. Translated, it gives CASSGRRSNEKLFF.

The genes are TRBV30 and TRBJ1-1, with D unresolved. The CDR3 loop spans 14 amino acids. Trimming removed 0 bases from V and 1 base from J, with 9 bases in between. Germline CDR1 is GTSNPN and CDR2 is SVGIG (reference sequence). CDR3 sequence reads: CAWSVNLRNTEAFF. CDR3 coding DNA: TGTGCCTGGAGTGTAAATCTCCGGAACACTGAAGCTTTCTTT.

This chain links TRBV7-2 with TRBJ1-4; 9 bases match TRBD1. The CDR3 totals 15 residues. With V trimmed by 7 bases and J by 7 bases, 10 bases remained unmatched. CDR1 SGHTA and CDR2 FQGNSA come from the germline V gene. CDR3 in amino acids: CASTQGGTGSEKLFF. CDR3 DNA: TGTGCCAGCACCCAGGGGGGGACAGGGAGTGAAAAACTGTTTTTT.

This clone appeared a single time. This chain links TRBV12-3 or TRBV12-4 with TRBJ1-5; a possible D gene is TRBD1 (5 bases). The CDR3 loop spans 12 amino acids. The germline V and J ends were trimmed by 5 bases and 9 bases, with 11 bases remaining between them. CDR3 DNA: TGTGCCAGCAGTGCGGGGGAGAGGCCCCAGCATTTT. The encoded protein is CASSAGERPQHF.

CDR3 DNA sequence: TGTGCCAGCAGTCGTAGCCTGGGACTAGCGGGAGCGGATGAGCAGTTCTTC. This codes for CASSRSLGLAGADEQFF. V gene TRBV6-6 combines with J gene TRBJ2-1, with 14 positions matching TRBD2. CDR1 and CDR2 from the germline V gene are MNHNY and SVGAGI (reference sequence). Trimming at V came to 5 bases and at J to 8 bases, leaving 11 bases not matched to a gene. The CDR3 runs to 17 residues.